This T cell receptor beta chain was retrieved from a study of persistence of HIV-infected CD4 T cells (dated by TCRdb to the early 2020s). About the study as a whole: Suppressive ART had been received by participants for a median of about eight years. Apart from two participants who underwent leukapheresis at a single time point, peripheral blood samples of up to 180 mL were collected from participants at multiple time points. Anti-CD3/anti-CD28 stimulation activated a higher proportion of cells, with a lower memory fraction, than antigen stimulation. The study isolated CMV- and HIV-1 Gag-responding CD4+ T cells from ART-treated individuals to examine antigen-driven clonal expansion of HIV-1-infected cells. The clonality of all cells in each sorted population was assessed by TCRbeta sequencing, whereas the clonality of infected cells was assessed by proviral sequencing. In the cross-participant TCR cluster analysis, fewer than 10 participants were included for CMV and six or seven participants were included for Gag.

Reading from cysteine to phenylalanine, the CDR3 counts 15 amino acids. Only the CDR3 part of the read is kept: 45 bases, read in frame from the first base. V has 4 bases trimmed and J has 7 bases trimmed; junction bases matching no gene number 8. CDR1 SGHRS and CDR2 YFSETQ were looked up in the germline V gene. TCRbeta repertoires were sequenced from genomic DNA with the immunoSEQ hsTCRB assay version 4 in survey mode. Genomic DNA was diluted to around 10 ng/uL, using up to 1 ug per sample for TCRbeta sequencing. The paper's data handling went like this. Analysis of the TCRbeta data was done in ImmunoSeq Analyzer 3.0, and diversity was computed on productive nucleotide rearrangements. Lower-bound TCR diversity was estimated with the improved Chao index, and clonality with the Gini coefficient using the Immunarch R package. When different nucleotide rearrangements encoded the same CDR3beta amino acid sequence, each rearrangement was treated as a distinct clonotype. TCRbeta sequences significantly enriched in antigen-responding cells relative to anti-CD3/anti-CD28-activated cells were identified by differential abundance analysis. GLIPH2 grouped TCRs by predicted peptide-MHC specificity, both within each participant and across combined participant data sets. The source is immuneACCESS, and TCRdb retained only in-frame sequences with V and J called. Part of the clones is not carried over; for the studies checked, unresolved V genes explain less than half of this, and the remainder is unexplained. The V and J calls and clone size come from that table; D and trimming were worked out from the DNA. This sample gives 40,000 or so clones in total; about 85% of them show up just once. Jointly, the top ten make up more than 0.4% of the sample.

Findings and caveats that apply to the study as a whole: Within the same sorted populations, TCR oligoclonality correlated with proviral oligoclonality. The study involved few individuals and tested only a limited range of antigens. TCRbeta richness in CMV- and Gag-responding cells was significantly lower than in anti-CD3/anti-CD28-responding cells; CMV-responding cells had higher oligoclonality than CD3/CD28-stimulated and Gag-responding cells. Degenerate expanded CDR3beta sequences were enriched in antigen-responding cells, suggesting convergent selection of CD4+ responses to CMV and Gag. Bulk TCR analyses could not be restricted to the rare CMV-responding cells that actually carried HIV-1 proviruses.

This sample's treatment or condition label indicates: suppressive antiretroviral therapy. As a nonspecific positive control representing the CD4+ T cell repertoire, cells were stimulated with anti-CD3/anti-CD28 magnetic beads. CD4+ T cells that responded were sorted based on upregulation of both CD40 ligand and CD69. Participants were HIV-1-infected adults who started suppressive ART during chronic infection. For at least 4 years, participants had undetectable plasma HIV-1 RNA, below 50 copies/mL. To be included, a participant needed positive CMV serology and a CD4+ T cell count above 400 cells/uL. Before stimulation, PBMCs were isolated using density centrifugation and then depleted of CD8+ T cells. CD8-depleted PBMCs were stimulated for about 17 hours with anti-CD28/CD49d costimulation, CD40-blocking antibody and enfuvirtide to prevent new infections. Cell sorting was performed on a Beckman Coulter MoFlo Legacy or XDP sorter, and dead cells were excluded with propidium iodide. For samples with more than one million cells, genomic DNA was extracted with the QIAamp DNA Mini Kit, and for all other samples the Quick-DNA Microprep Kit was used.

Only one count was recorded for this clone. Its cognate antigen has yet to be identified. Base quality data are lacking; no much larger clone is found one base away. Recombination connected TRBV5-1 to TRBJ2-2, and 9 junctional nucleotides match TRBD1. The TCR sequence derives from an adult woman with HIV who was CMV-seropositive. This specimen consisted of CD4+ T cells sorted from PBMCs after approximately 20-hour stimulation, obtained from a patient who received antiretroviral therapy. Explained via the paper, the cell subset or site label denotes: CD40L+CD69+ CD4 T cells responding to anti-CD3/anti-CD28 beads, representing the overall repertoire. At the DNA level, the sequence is TGCGCCAGCAGCACCGAGACAGGGGGATACGGGGAGCTGTTTTTT. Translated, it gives CASSTETGGYGELFF.